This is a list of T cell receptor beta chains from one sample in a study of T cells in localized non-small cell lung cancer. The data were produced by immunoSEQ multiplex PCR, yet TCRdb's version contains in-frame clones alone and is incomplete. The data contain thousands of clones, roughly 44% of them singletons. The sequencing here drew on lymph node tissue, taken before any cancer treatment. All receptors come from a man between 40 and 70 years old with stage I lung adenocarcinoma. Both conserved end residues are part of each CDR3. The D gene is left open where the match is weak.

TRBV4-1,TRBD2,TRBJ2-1,CASSLTSGSNEQFF
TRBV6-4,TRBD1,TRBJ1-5,CAIRQGPNQPQHF
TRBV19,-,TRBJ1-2,CASSIVGPPRRTNYGYTF
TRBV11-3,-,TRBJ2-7,CASSLLRVGDEQYF
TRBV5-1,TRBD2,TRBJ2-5,CASSQERLAVETQYF
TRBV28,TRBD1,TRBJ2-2,CASRGGQGIAGELFF
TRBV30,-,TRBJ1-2,CAWNAGGRNYGYTF
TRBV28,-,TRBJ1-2,CASSLGGGPYGYTF
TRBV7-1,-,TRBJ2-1,CASSVQTGRPSNEQFF
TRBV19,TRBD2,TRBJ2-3,CASIQVAGSTDTQYF
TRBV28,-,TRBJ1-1,CASSPQAENTEAFF
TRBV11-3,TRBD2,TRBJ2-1,CASSLKTSGGHEQFF
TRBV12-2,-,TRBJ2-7,CASRPSGRAYEQYF
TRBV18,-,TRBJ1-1,CASSFQGVSNTEAFF
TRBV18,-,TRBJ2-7,CASSPVGLSLYEQYF
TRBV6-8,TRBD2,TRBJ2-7,CASSDQASGSYEQYF
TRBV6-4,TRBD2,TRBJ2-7,CASSLKGLAGASYEQYF
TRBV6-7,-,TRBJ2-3,CAITPGVGTDTQYF
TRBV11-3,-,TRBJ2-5,CASSPDQTRVGTQYF
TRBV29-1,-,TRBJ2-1,CSVPSTSLGEQFF
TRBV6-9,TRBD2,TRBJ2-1,CASRTSGNYNEQFF
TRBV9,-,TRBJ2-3,CASSARDARDLDTDTQYF
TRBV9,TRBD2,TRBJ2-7,CASSVAGAYEQYF
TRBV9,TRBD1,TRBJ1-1,CASSTLGQGGSEAFF
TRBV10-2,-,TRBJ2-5,CASRRGNQETQYF
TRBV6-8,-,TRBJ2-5,CASSRLGFQETQYF
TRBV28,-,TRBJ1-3,CASRRAGTIGDTIYF
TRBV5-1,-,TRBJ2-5,CASSFSGNQGETQYF
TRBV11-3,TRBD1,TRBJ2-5,CASSPGQGGFQETQYF
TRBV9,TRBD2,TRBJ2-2,CACRGSGDLTGELFF
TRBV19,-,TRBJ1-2,CASKSQDDASVTFYGYTF
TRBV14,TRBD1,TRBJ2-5,CASSQGQGATETQYF
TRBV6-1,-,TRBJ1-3,CASSEAGGLGNTIYF
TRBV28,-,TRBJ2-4,CASSFTGEGAKNIQYF
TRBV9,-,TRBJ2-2,CASSVEGLGELFF
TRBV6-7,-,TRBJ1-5,CASSPRTSANQPQHF
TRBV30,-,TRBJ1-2,CAWNRDTVGGYTF
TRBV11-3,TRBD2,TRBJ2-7,CASSLGGTSGTSLF
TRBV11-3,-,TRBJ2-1,CASSLRETGYNEQFF
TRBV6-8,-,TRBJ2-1,CASCGTQGNEQFF
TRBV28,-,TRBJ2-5,CASSSSSGVGETQYF